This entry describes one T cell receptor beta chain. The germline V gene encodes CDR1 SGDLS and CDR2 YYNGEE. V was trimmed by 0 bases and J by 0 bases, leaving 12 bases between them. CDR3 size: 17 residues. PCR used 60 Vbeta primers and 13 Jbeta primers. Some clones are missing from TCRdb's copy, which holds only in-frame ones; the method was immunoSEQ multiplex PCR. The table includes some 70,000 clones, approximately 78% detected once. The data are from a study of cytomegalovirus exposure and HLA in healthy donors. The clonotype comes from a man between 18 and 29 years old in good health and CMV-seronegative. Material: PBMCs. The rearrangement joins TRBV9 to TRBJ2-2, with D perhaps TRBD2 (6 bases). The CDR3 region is CASSVGTGEANTGELFF. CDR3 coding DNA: TGTGCCAGCAGCGTAGGTACGGGAGAGGCGAACACCGGGGAGCTGTTTTTT.